The sequence of this TCR beta chain was determined in a study of T cell responses to AZD1222 COVID-19 vaccine. Study results and caveats: Recipients of AZD1222 seropositive at baseline numbered only 5 to 7. The study found Spike-specific TCR breadth and depth rose after two AZD1222 doses. Unmutated variant regions are reportedly the target of nearly half of TCRs that are spike-specific. Clonal diversity was possibly underestimated; the donors were predominantly white British and more often female.

Germline loops: CDR1 MRHNA, CDR2 SNTAGT. V dropped 2 bases and J dropped 9 bases, with 11 bases sitting between them. The CDR3 covers 13 residues. A note on this clone: Its antigen is still unknown.

Profiling relied on immunoSEQ multiplex PCR, and the TCRdb table lists in-frame clones only, not all of them. The repertoire holds 120,000 or so clones, with roughly 82% as singletons. The receptor was derived from an adult who received the AZD1222 COVID-19 vaccine. Sequencing used peripheral blood, obtained 28 days after the second AZD1222 dose. V is TRBV6-4 and J is TRBJ2-4, with D possibly TRBD2 on 6 matching bases. CDR3 in amino acids: CASSDLHGGIQYF. The CDR3 DNA follows: TGTGCCAGCAGTGACCTCCACGGGGGCATTCAGTACTTC.